Only one count was recorded for the clone carrying this T cell receptor (beta chain). The data are from a study of blood T cell repertoires in COVID-19. Study context: The United States, Italy and Spain were the sources of the acute and convalescent COVID-19 samples. PBMCs, B-cell-depleted T cells, or T cells were the source of the cDNA or gDNA that made up the material.

CDR3 length: 14 residues. V lost 7 bases to trimming and J lost 4 bases; unmatched junction nucleotides: 7. Germline lookup yields CDR1 SGHNT and CDR2 YYREEE (reference sequence). Original methodology: Counts of nucleated cells, estimated from reference gene primer amplification, were obtained. Profiled with immunoSEQ multiplex PCR; TCRdb holds only in-frame clones, not every one. That table supplies the V and J calls and clone size; D and trimming were determined from the DNA. Altogether more than 100,000 clones are present, roughly 88% being singletons, with the ten largest covering about 4.1%. The sequenced sample consisted of peripheral blood. The rearrangement uses TRBV5-4 and TRBJ1-1; the match to TRBD1 covers 10 bases. This sequence originates from a man in his forties with acute or convalescent COVID-19. CDR3 residues: CASYSRTGGTEAFF. CDR3 bases: TGTGCCAGCTATTCCAGGACAGGGGGCACTGAAGCTTTCTTT. Combining the CDR3 with reference TRBV5-4 and TRBJ1-1 gives the whole variable domain ETGVTQSPTHLIKTRGQQVTLRCSSQSGHNTVSWYQQALGQGPQFIFQYYREEENGRGNFPPRFSGLQFPNYSSELNVNALELDDSALYLCASYSRTGGTEAFFGQGTRLTVV.